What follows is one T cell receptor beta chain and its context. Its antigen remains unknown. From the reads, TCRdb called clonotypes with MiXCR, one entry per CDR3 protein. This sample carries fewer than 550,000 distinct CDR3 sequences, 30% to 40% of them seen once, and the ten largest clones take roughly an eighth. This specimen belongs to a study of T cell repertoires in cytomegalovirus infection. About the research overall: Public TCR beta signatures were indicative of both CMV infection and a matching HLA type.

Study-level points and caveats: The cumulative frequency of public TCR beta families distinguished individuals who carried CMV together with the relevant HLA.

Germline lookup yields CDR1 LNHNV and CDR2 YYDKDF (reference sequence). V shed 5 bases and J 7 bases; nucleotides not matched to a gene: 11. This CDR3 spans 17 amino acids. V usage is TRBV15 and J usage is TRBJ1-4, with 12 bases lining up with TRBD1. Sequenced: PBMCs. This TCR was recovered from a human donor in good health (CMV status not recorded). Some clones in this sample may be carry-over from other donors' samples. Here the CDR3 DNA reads TGTGCCACCAGCGGTCGGGACAGGGGGCTCAGGGGTGAAAAACTGTTTTTT. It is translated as CATSGRDRGLRGEKLFF. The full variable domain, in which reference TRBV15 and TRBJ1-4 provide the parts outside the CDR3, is DAMVIQNPRYQVTQFGKPVTLSCSQTLNHNVMYWYQQKSSQAPKLLFHYYDKDFNNEADTPDNFQSRRPNTSFCFLDIRSPGLGDTAMYLCATSGRDRGLRGEKLFFGSGTQLSVL.